Reported below is one T cell receptor beta chain. What it recognizes is unknown. The PCR had 60 Vbeta and 13 Jbeta primers. This table comes from immunoSEQ multiplex PCR, and its TCRdb copy is limited to in-frame clones, with some not included. The profile shows some 120,000 clones, 70% to 85% of them singletons. The sample comes from a study of cytomegalovirus exposure and HLA in healthy donors. The V end lost 5 bases, the J end lost 2 bases, and 8 bases lay between the germline ends. Germline assignment: CDR1 MNHNY and CDR2 SVGAGI (reference sequence). The CDR3 has 13 amino acids. Broader study findings: DRB1 had the most TCR associations and HLA-C the fewest, a later analysis found, with rates varying by HLA locus. Later work associated 16,951 TCR beta sequences with HLA alleles at 0.05 false discovery rate.

The TCR was taken from a woman aged 45 to 65 in good health and CMV-seronegative. Sequenced material: PBMCs. The V gene is TRBV6-6, the J gene TRBJ2-3, with D unclear. The CDR3: CASSPPSTDTQYF. The CDR3 DNA is TGTGCCAGCAGTCCCCCTTCCACAGATACGCAGTATTTT.